This T cell receptor (beta chain) stems from a study of blood T cell repertoires in COVID-19. Overall study: The United States, Italy and Spain provided the acute and convalescent COVID-19 samples. T cells, B-cell-depleted T cells, or PBMCs supplied cDNA or gDNA.

Authors' methods: Counts of nucleated cells, estimated from reference gene primer amplification, were obtained. TCRdb's copy holds only in-frame clones and misses some; the assay was immunoSEQ multiplex PCR. V and J calls and clone size are given by that table; D and trimming were obtained from the DNA. Of fewer than 70,000 clones in the sample, over 75% are singletons; the top ten hold roughly 2.9%. The CDR3 has 13 residues. Losses at the gene ends were 4 bases for V and 6 bases for J; bases not matched to a gene: 2. Germline V CDR1 and CDR2: SGHRS, YFSETQ. The specimen was peripheral blood. The receptor was isolated from a man older than 75 with acute or convalescent COVID-19. V is TRBV5-1 and J is TRBJ1-5; 9 bases agree with TRBD1. CDR3 DNA sequence: TGCGCCAGCAGCGCACAGGGGGCTCAGCCCCAGCATTTT. It yields the protein CASSAQGAQPQHF.